The T cell receptor beta chain described here comes from a study of cytomegalovirus exposure and HLA in healthy donors. Overall study: Earlier findings included more than 95 million unique TCR beta sequences obtained from about 179 million T cells. Study-wide results and caveats: Association of a missense DCLRE1C variant with TCR beta V- and J-gene trimming was reported in a later analysis.

The PCR had 60 Vbeta and 13 Jbeta primers. Clones were sequenced by immunoSEQ multiplex PCR, and TCRdb holds only the in-frame ones, with some missing. Of roughly 160,000 clones listed, around 73% are singletons. Note on this clone: Antigen: not known.

V was trimmed by 5 bases and J by 8 bases, leaving 18 bases between them. The V gene's germline CDR1 is SEHNR and CDR2 FQNEAQ (reference sequence). This CDR3 spans 14 amino acids. This sequence originates from a woman between 18 and 30 years old in good health and CMV-seropositive. The chain links TRBV7-9 to TRBJ1-2; perhaps TRBD1 as D (5 bases). Material: PBMCs. CDR3 region: CASSPTGTQFGYTF. Written as DNA, the CDR3 is TGTGCCAGCAGCCCCACCGGGACTCAATTCGGCTACACCTTC.